This TCR beta chain stems from a study of post-analysis software for immune sequencing data. Unique-molecular-identifier-tagged TCR beta cDNA libraries were used. A single record per CDR3 protein comes from TCRdb applying MiXCR to the PCR reads. This table has approximately 660,000 distinct CDR3 sequences, 59% appearing once. Note on this clonotype: What it binds is unknown.

CDR1 is SGHVS, CDR2 FNYEAQ, per germline. This CDR3 is 13 amino acids long. Trimming cost V 5 bases and J 13 bases, with 20 bases left between them. Findings and caveats of the study: Same-batch samples co-clustered strongly by F measure. Normalized Chao1 diversity was significantly reduced in patients versus controls. The five TRBV segments detected at higher frequency in patients than in controls included TRBV5-6, TRBV5-1 and TRBV20-1.

Sequenced: blood. The J gene is TRBJ2-5, the V gene TRBV7-6; a weak D match, TRBD1 (6 bases). The clonotype comes from a girl aged 2 to 9 with multiple sclerosis. CDR3 residues: CASSPSRQARRYF. CDR3 coding DNA: TGTGCCAGCAGCCCCTCAAGACAGGCGCGACGGTACTTC.